This T cell receptor beta chain emerged from a study of long-term antiretroviral therapy in people with HIV. Study-wide background: Samples from the earliest time points predate the 2015 immediate-ART recommendation by about a decade.

Per individual, the PBMC samples numbered at least one pre-ART and at least two post-ART. Each sample contained roughly 0.85-10 million cryopreserved PBMC, thawed before DNA extraction. Run at survey level, the immunoSEQ assay was version v3.0. Profiling relied on immunoSEQ multiplex PCR, and the TCRdb table lists in-frame clones only, not all of them. Of around 11,000 clones listed, roughly four fifths are singletons. Germline lookup yields CDR1 MNHEY and CDR2 SMNVEV (reference sequence). The CDR3 consists of 13 residues. Between the trimmed V and J ends, which lost 3 bases and 8 bases, there was a span of 11 bases. With regard to this clone: The antigen is unknown.

Notes on the study in general: Whichever time point was examined, clones expanded before ART dominated the repertoire.

The source of this sequence is a man in his forties with HIV. The sequencing here drew on unsorted PBMCs, taken 1.8 years after starting antiretroviral therapy. The chain joins TRBV27 to TRBJ2-4; unclear D gene. The CDR3 DNA reads TGTGCCAGCAGTTTTCTCGCCGAAGACATTCAGTACTTC. Its protein product is CASSFLAEDIQYF.